The next 5 T cell receptor beta chains were all read from a single sample in a study of T cells in Graves' hyperthyroidism and ophthalmopathy. RNA transcripts yielded amplified TCR beta CDR3 regions. First-round RT-PCR of the TCR CDR3 relied on the HTBI primer set. TCRdb re-derived calls from the multiplex PCR reads in MiXCR, one entry per CDR3 protein. This sample has some 560,000 distinct CDR3 sequences, with around 16% found just once. Sequencing was carried out using blood. The receptors come from a woman under 40 with Graves' hyperthyroidism.

This clonotype was recorded at least ten times. J is TRBJ2-1 and V is TRBV7-4; 7 bases are shared with TRBD2. Germline CDR1 reads SGHVT; CDR2 reads SQSDAQ. The trim removed 1 base at V and 1 base at J, leaving 7 bases unmatched. This CDR3 is built from 17 residues. As DNA, the CDR3 is TGTGCCAGCAGCTTAGAATTAGCGGGCCCATCCTACAATGAGCAGTTCTTC. Translation gives CASSLELAGPSYNEQFF.

The chain has TRBV19 and TRBJ1-5, with D unclear. V lost 3 bases and J lost 13, with 16 bases in between. Germline CDR1 LNHDA, CDR2 SQIVND (reference sequence). The CDR3 length is 13 residues. The DNA of the CDR3 is TGTGCCAGTAGTATCTTGTCCCATCCGGCGCAGCATTTT. This sequence encodes CASSILSHPAQHF.

This clonotype was detected many times. This sequence joins TRBV4-2 and TRBJ2-7; 8 positions match TRBD2. CDR1 is LGHNA, CDR2 YNFKEQ, per germline. V gave up 1 base and J gave up 5 bases; unmatched junction bases: 4. CDR3 length equals 14 residues. CDR3 amino acids: CASSQVLAGNEQYF. The CDR3 DNA reads TGTGCCAGCAGCCAAGTCCTAGCGGGCAACGAGCAGTACTTC.

This clonotype has ten or more counts. This sequence joins TRBV7-3 and TRBJ2-3, with 10 positions matching TRBD2. J gave up 6 bases and V 4 bases, and 13 bases lay outside the gene matches. Germline values: CDR1 SGHTA, CDR2 FQGTGA. The CDR3 is made up of 17 amino acids. CDR3 sequence reads: CASSSNGLAEGGDTQYF. CDR3 bases: TGTGCCAGCAGCTCAAACGGACTAGCGGAAGGTGGGGATACGCAGTATTTT.

This clonotype appeared many times. J is TRBJ1-1 and V is TRBV28; D gene ambiguous. Germline loops: CDR1 MDHEN, CDR2 SYDVKM. The CDR3 loop spans 13 amino acids. Trimming stripped 6 bases from V and 0 bases from J, with 8 bases between. The CDR3: CASRRLVNTEAFF. For the CDR3, the DNA is TGTGCCAGCAGACGACTTGTGAACACTGAAGCTTTCTTT. The full variable domain, completed using reference TRBV28 and TRBJ1-1, is DVKVTQSSRYLVKRTGEKVFLECVQDMDHENMFWYRQDPGLGLRLIYFSYDVKMKEKGDIPEGYSVSREKKERFSLILESASTNQTSMYLCASRRLVNTEAFFGQGTRLTVV.